This T cell receptor (beta chain) derives from a study of cytomegalovirus exposure and HLA in healthy donors. This clone was detected once. The method was immunoSEQ multiplex PCR; TCRdb's version includes in-frame clones alone and lacks a portion of them. Of around 120,000 clones listed, about 90% are singletons. V gave up 6 bases and J gave up 0 bases, with 11 bases separating them. CDR1 is ENHRY, CDR2 SYGVKD, per germline. The length of the CDR3 is 14 residues. The material sequenced was PBMCs. The gene calls are TRBV10-3 and TRBJ1-1; unclear D gene. The sequence came from a woman aged 18-29 years in good health and CMV-seronegative. The CDR3 spells CAIRSRAMNTEAFF. The DNA for the CDR3 is TGTGCCATCAGGTCGCGGGCGATGAACACTGAAGCTTTCTTT.